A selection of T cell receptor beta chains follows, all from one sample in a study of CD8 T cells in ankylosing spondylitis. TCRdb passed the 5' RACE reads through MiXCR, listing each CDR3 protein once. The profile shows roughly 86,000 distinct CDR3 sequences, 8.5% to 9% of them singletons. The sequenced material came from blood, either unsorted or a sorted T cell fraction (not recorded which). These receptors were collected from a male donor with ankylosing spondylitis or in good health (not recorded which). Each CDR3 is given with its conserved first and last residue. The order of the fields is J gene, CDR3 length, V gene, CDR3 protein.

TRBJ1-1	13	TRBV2	CASSPGQGLVAFF
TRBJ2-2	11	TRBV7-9	CGTGNTGELFF
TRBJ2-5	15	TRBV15	CATSKTIEVRETQYF
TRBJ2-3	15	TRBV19	CANSSGGADWDTQYF
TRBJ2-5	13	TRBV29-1	CSVEWTGGKTQYF
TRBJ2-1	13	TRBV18	CASSANRDNEQFF
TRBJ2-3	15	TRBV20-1	CSARDQRGGQDTQYF
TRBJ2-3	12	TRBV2	CASSETSYTQYF
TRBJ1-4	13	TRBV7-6	CASSRGQAGELFF
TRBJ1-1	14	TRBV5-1	CASSVDRGFAEAFF
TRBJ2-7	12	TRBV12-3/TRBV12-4	CASSTTLSEQYF
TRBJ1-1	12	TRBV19	CASSIKYGGAFF
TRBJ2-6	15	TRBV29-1	CSVEDGFGGANVLTF
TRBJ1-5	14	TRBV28	CASSWDRARQPQHF
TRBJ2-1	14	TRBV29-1	CSVGGGGFDNEQFF
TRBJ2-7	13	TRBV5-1	CASSLVPSAEQYF
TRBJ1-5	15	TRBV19	CASSMDRANNQPQHF
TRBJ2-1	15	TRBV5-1	CASSLGTLPGDEQFF
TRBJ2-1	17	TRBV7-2	CASSVTATSGYYNEQFF
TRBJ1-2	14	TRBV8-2	CGGTRRYSNYGYTF
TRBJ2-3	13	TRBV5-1	CASSIPQGDTQYF
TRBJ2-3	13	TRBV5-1	CASSTRRTDTQYF
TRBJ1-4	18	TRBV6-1	CASSEWDRRDGPNEKLFF
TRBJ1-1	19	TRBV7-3	CASSFYGLSGNPLNTEAFF
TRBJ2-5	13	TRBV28	CASSLEGQETQYF
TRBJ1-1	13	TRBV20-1	CSATRSLNTEAFF
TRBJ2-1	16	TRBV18	CASSPPPYSGNNEQFF
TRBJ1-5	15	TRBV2	CASRKQGADNQPQHF
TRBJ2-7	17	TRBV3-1	CASSQEVRGGVKHEQYF
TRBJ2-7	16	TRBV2	CASSDPQRGSSYEQYF
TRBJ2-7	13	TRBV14	CASLRTGTYEQYF
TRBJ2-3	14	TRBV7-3	CASSRGGRTDTQYF
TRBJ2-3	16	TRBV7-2	CASSPTSGKHTDTQYF
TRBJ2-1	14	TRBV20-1	CSARGTGTGDEQFF
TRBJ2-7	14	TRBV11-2	CASRDGTGAWEQYF
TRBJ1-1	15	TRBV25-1	CASRAKAVTNTEAFF
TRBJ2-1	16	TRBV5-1	CASSPVAGDKNNEQFF
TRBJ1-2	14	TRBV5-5	CASSLEQGISGYTF
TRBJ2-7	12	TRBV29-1	CSARTDSYEQYF
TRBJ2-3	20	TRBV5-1	CASSSDSGTSGGLRTDTQYF
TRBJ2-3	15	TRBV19	CASSASGGATDTQYF
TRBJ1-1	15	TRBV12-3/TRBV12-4	CASTPVAGGNTEAFF
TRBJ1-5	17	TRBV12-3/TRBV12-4	CASSLGYLDVFNQPQHF
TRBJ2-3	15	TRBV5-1	CASSFRTHYTDTQYF
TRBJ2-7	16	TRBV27	CASSSPGGESSYEQYF
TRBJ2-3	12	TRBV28	CASSLQKDTQYF
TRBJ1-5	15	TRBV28	CASSPPRGTGQPQHF
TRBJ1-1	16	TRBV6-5	CASSYSKCGGEGRAFF
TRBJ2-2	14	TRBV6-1	CASSATGDSGELFF
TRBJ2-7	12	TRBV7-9	CASSLAVGQVLF
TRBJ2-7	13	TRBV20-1	CSARWDGSYEQYF
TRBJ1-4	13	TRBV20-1	CSARVGAGEKLFF
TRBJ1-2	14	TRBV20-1	CSASYRDNNYGYTF
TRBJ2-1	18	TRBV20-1	CSARVPAGGPSSYNEQFF
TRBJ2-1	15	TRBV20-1	CSARDDGGAYNEQFF
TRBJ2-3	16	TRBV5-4	CASSFGRPTPTDTQYF
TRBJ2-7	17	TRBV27	CASSPTLTGGRNYEQYF
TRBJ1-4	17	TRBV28	CASSLETGVDTNEKLFF
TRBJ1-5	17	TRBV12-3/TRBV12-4	CASSYGTGGHSNQPQHF
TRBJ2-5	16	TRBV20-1	CSARPYLVSWQETQYF